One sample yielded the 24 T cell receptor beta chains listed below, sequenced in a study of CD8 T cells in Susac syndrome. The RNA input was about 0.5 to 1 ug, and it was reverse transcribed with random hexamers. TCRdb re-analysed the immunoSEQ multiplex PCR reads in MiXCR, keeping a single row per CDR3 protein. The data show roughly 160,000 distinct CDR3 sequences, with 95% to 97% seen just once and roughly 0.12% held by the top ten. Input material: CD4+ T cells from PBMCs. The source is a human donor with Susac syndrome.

The CDR3 reads CASARGAADYGYTF. The CDR3 nucleotides are TGTGCCAGCGCCAGAGGGGCCGCGGACTATGGCTACACCTTC. The J gene is TRBJ1-2, the V gene TRBV6-2 or TRBV6-3; TRBD1 is a possible D gene (5 bases). The germline CDR1 and CDR2 sequences are MNHEY and SVGEGT. The CDR3 loop spans 14 amino acids. The germline V and J ends were trimmed by 8 bases and 3 bases, with 16 bases remaining between them.

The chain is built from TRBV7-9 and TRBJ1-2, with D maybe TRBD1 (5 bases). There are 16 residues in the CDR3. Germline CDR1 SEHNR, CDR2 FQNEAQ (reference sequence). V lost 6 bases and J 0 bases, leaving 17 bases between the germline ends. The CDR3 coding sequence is TGTGCCAGCAGTTCCGACAGCTACCCCACTAACTATGGCTACACCTTC. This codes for CASSSDSYPTNYGYTF. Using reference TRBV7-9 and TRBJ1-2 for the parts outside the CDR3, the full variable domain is DTGVSQNPRHKITKRGQNVTFRCDPISEHNRLYWYRQTLGQGPEFLTYFQNEAQLEKSRLLSDRFSAERPKGSFSTLEIQRTEQGDSAMYLCASSSDSYPTNYGYTFGSGTRLTVV.

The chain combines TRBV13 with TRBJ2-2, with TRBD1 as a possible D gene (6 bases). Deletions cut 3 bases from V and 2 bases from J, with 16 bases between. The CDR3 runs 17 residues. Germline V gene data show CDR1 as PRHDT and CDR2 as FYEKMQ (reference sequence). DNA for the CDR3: TGTGCCAGCAGCTTCCAGGGGAGAGGGGCTAACACCGGGGAGCTGTTTTTT. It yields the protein CASSFQGRGANTGELFF. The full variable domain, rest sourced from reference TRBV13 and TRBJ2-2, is AAGVIQSPRHLIKEKRETATLKCYPIPRHDTVYWYQQGPGQDPQFLISFYEKMQSDKGSIPDRFSAQQFSDYHSELNMSSLELGDSALYFCASSFQGRGANTGELFFGEGSRLTVL.

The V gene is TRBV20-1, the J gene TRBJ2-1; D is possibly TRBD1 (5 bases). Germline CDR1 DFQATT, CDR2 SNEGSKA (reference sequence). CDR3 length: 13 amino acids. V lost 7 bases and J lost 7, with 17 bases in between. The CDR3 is CSVPGIGVNEQFF. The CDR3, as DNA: TGCAGTGTCCCAGGAATAGGGGTAAATGAGCAGTTCTTC.

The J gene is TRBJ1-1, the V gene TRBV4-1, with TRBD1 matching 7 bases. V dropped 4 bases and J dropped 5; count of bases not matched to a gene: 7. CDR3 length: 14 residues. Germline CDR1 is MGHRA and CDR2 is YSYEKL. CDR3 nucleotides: TGCGCCAGCAGCCCTAGGACAGGTGGGACTGAAGCTTTCTTT. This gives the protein CASSPRTGGTEAFF.

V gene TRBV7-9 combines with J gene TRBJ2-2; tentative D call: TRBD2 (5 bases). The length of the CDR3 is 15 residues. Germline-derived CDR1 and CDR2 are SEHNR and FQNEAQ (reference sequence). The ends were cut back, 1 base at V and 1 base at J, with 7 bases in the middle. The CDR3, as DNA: TGTGCCAGCAGCTTAGTAGCGTTGAACACCGGGGAGCTGTTTTTT. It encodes CASSLVALNTGELFF.

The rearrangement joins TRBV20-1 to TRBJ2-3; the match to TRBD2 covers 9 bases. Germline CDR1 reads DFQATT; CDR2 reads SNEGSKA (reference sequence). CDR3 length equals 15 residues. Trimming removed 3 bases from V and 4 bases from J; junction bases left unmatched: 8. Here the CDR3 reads CSASYLAGKSDTQYF. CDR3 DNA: TGCAGTGCTAGTTACCTAGCGGGAAAGTCAGATACGCAGTATTTT.

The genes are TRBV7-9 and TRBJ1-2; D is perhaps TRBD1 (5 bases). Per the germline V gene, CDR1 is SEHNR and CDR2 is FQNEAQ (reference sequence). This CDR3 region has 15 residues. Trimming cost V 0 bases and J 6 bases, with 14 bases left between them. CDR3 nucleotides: TGTGCCAGCAGCTTAGCGCGGGCAGGGAGGGATGGCTACACCTTC. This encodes CASSLARAGRDGYTF.

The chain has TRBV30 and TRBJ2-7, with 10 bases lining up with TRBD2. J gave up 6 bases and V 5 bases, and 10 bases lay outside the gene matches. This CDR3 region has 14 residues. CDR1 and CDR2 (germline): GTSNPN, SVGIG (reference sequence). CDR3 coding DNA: TGTGCCTGGCACAGAAGCGGGAGGGCCCTCGAGCAGTACTTC. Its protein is CAWHRSGRALEQYF.

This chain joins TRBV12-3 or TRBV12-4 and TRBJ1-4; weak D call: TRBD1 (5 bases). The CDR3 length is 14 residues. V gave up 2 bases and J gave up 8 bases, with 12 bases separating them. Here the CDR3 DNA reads TGTGCCAGCAGTTTACGGCAGGGTGGAGAAAAACTGTTTTTT. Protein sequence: CASSLRQGGEKLFF.

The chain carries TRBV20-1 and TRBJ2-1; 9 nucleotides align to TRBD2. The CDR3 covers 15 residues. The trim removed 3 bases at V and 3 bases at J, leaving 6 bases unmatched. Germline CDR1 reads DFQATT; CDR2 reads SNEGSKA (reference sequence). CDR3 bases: TGCAGTGCTAGCCCGAGCGGGGGGCACTACAATGAGCAGTTCTTC. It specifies CSASPSGGHYNEQFF.

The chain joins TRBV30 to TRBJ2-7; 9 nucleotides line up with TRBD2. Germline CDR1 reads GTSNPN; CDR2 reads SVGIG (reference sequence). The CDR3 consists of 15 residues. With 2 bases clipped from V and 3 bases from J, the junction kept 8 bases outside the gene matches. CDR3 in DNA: TGTGCCTGGAGTCGAGTTAGCGGGGGAATCTACGAGCAGTACTTC. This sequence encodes CAWSRVSGGIYEQYF.

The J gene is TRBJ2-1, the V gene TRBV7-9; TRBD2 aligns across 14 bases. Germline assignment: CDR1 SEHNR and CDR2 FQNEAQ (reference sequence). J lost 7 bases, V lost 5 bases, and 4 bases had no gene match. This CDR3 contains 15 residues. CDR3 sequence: CASSQGLAGENEQFF. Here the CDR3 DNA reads TGTGCCAGCAGCCAGGGACTAGCGGGAGAGAATGAGCAGTTCTTC.

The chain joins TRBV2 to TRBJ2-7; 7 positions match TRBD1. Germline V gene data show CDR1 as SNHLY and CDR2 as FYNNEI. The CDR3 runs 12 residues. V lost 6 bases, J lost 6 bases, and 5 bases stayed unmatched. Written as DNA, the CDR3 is TGTGCCAGCAGCAAGGGACAGATCGAGCAGTACTTC. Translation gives CASSKGQIEQYF.

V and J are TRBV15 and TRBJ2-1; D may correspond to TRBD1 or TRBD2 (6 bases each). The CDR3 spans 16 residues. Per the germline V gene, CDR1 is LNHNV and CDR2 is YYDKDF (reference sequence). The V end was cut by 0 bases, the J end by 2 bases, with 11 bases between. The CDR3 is CATSRDWGATYNEQFF. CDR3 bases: TGTGCCACCAGCAGAGATTGGGGGGCAACCTACAATGAGCAGTTCTTC.

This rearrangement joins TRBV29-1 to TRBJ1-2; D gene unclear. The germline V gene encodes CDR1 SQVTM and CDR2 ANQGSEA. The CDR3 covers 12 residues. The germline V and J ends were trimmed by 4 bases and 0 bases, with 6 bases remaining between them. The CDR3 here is CSVVTPNYGYTF. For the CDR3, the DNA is TGCAGCGTTGTGACACCTAACTATGGCTACACCTTC. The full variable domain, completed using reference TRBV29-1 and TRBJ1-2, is SAVISQKPSRDICQRGTSLTIQCQVDSQVTMMFWYRQQPGQSLTLIATANQGSEATYESGFVIDKFPISRPNLTFSTLTVSNMSPEDSSIYLCSVVTPNYGYTFGSGTRLTVV.

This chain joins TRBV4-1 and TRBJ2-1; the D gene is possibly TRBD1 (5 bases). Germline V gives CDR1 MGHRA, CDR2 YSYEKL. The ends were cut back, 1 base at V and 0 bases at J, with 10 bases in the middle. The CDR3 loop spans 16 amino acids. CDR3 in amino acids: CASSQVDILSYNEQFF. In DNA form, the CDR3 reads TGCGCCAGCAGCCAAGTGGACATTCTCTCCTACAATGAGCAGTTCTTC.

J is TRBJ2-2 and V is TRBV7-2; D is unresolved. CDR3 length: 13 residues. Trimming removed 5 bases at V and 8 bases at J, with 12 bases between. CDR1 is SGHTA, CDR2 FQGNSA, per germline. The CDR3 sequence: CASSPGDIGELFF. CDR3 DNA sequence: TGTGCCAGCAGCCCAGGAGATATAGGGGAGCTGTTTTTT. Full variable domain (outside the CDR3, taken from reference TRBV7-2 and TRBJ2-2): GAGVSQSPSNKVTEKGKDVELRCDPISGHTALYWYRQSLGQGLEFLIYFQGNSAPDKSGLPSDRFSAERTGGSVSTLTIQRTQQEDSAVYLCASSPGDIGELFFGEGSRLTVL.

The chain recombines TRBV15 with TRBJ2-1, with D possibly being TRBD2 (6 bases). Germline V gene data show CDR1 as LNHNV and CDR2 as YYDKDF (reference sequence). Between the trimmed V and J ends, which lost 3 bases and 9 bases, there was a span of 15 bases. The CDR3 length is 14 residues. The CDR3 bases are TGTGCCACCAGCAGCCTGGGAGGCGGCGGTGAGCAGTTCTTC. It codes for CATSSLGGGGEQFF. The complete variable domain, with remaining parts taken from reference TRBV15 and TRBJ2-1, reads DAMVIQNPRYQVTQFGKPVTLSCSQTLNHNVMYWYQQKSSQAPKLLFHYYDKDFNNEADTPDNFQSRRPNTSFCFLDIRSPGLGDTAMYLCATSSLGGGGEQFFGPGTRLTVL.

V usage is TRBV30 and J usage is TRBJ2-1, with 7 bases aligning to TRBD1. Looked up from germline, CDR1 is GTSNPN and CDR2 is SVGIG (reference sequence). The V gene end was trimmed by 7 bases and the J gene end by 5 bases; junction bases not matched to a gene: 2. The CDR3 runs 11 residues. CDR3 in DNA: TGTGCCTCGAGGGGGCACAATGAGCAGTTCTTC. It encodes CASRGHNEQFF.

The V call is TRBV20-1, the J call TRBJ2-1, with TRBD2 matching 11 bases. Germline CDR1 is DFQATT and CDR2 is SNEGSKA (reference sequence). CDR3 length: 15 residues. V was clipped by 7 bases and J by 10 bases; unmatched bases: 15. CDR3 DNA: TGCAGTGGCCTTAAAAGACTAGCGGGAATGGGAGAGCAGTTCTTC. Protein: CSGLKRLAGMGEQFF.

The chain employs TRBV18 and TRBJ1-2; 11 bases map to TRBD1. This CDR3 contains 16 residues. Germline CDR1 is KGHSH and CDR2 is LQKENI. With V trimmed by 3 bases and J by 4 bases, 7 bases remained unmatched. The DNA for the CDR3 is TGTGCCAGCTCACCCGGGACAGGGGGACTCACCTATGGCTACACCTTC. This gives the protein CASSPGTGGLTYGYTF.

CDR3 amino acids: CATRRGVKDRAFF. DNA of the CDR3: TGCGCCACCCGGCGGGGGGTAAAAGATCGAGCTTTCTTT. This chain links TRBV4-3 with TRBJ1-1; a possible D gene is TRBD1 (5 bases). Germline CDR1 reads LGHNA; CDR2 reads YSLEER. Trimming took 10 bases from V and 10 from J, leaving 22 bases between them. CDR3 length equals 13 residues.

Written as DNA, the CDR3 is TGTGCCAGCAGCCAAGGGCCAATGGGCTGGAGCTCCTACGAGCAGTACTTC. It codes for CASSQGPMGWSSYEQYF. J is TRBJ2-7 and V is TRBV3-1; the D is unclear. V gave up 1 base and J gave up 0 bases, with 16 bases separating them. This CDR3 region has 17 residues. Germline V gives CDR1 LGHDT, CDR2 YNNKEL (reference sequence).